The 14 T cell receptor beta chains in this list originate from one sample, sequenced in a study of CD8+CD57+ T cells in acquired aplastic anemia. CDR3 and TCR beta VDJ profiling relied on genomic DNA as the template. TCRdb redid the calling of the reads with MiXCR, one entry per CDR3 protein. The table shows under 200,000 distinct CDR3 sequences, with around 66% occurring only once. Input material: sorted CD4+, CD8+, or CD8+CD57+ T cells (not recorded which) from PBMCs. The receptors shown here come from a human donor with severe aplastic anemia or a healthy control (not recorded which).

The chain links TRBV12-3 or TRBV12-4 to TRBJ2-5, with D tentatively TRBD1 (6 bases). Trimming stripped 5 bases from V and 7 bases from J, with 23 bases between. The CDR3 sequence is 16 residues long. CDR3 sequence: CASSQDRSNKYGTQYF. The CDR3, as DNA: TGTGCCAGCAGTCAAGACAGGAGCAACAAATACGGGACCCAGTACTTC.

The sample holds a few counts of this clonotype. The chain combines TRBV7-2 with TRBJ2-7; D ambiguous. CDR3 length: 15 residues. The V and J ends lost 6 bases and 0 bases respectively, with 15 bases between them. CDR1 is SGHTA, CDR2 FQGNSA, per germline. In nucleotides, the CDR3 is TGTGCCAGCAGGGCACACGGGCGGAGCTCCTACGAGCAGTACTTC. Its translation: CASRAHGRSSYEQYF.

This clonotype has just a few counts. The chain employs TRBV29-1 and TRBJ2-7, with D perhaps matching TRBD1 or TRBD2 (5 bases each). V lost 5 bases to trimming and J lost 3 bases, with 17 bases between them. CDR1 SQVTM and CDR2 ANQGSEA come from the germline V gene. The CDR3 extends over 14 amino acids. CDR3 sequence: CSVRDPSYRYEQYF. CDR3 in DNA: TGCAGCGTTAGGGACCCATCATACCGCTACGAGCAGTACTTC.

The gene calls are TRBV9 and TRBJ2-2; D is possibly TRBD2 (7 bases). V lost 1 base to trimming and J lost 5 bases, with 12 bases between them. The germline gives CDR1 SGDLS, CDR2 YYNGEE. The CDR3 has 15 residues. CDR3 nucleotide sequence: TGTGCCAGCAGCGTACGGGGGGCAGGGACCGGGGAGCTGTTTTTT. Its translation is CASSVRGAGTGELFF.

This sequence joins TRBV20-1 and TRBJ2-3; no reliable D call. This CDR3 spans 12 amino acids. Germline V gene lookup returns CDR1 DFQATT and CDR2 SNEGSKA (reference sequence). V lost 7 bases, J lost 2 bases, and 10 bases lay in between. CDR3: CSGSGDTDTQYF. In nucleotides, the CDR3 is TGCAGTGGTTCTGGGGACACAGATACGCAGTATTTT.

The J gene is TRBJ1-3, the V gene TRBV2; 7 bases line up with TRBD1. This CDR3 is built from 17 residues. CDR1 is SNHLY and CDR2 is FYNNEI in the germline V gene. Trimming cost V 8 bases and J 2 bases; bases outside gene matches: 15. The CDR3 bases are TGTGCCAGCTACTTACAGGGGACGCTGGGGCCTGGAAACACCATATATTTT. It codes for CASYLQGTLGPGNTIYF.

This clonotype came up a few times. The chain's CDR3 is CASSPQSMNTEAFF. In DNA, the CDR3 is TGTGCCAGCTCACCACAGAGTATGAACACTGAAGCTTTCTTT. The genes are TRBV18 and TRBJ1-1; D is ambiguous. CDR3 length: 14 residues. The V end lost 1 base, the J end lost 0 bases, and 6 bases lay between the germline ends. Germline V gene lookup returns CDR1 KGHSH and CDR2 LQKENI.

The chain carries TRBV7-9 and TRBJ2-1, with a possible D match to TRBD1 (6 bases). The ends were cut back, 5 bases at V and 6 bases at J, with 20 bases in the middle. From germline, CDR1 is SEHNR and CDR2 FQNEAQ (reference sequence). The CDR3 sequence is 16 residues long. The CDR3 DNA reads as TGTGCCAGCAGCCAGGGGTCTGCGGGTACCGCCAATGAGCAGTTCTTC. Translated, it gives CASSQGSAGTANEQFF.

This chain links TRBV5-1 with TRBJ2-7; D gene ambiguous. This CDR3 spans 14 amino acids. Germline assignment: CDR1 SGHRS and CDR2 YFSETQ. Between the trimmed V and J ends, which lost 0 bases and 3 bases, there was a span of 10 bases. This chain's CDR3 is CASSLDGSVYEQYF. The CDR3 nucleotides are TGCGCCAGCAGCTTGGATGGCAGTGTCTACGAGCAGTACTTC.

This chain's CDR3 is CSARTDPVTEAFF. Written as DNA, the CDR3 is TGCAGCGCACGGACGGACCCAGTCACTGAAGCTTTCTTT. This rearrangement joins TRBV29-1 to TRBJ1-1; D is unclear. Germline assignment: CDR1 SQVTM and CDR2 ANQGSEA. Trimming pared 7 bases from V and 4 bases from J, leaving 16 bases between. This CDR3 has 13 amino acids. Looking up the rest from reference TRBV29-1 and TRBJ1-1 gives the full variable domain: SAVISQKPSRDICQRGTSLTIQCQVDSQVTMMFWYRQQPGQSLTLIATANQGSEATYESGFVIDKFPISRPNLTFSTLTVSNMSPEDSSIYLCSARTDPVTEAFFGQGTRLTVV.

This chain uses TRBV7-9 with TRBJ2-5; D is undetermined. The V end was cut by 5 bases, the J end by 4 bases, with 11 bases between. Germline V CDR1 and CDR2: SEHNR, FQNEAQ (reference sequence). The CDR3 length is 13 residues. CDR3 residues: CASSPSVAETQYF. As DNA, the CDR3 is TGTGCCAGCAGCCCCTCAGTAGCAGAGACCCAGTACTTC.

The chain carries TRBV6-4 and TRBJ2-1, with TRBD2 identical over 12 bases. This CDR3 region has 17 residues. CDR1 and CDR2 from the germline V gene are MRHNA and SNTAGT. Losses at the gene ends were 0 bases for V and 5 bases for J; bases not matched to a gene: 5. In DNA, the CDR3 is TGTGCCAGCAGTGACTCGACTAGCGGGGGCGACGACAATGAGCAGTTCTTC. This translates into CASSDSTSGGDDNEQFF.

V gene TRBV24-1 combines with J gene TRBJ2-1, with 8 bases lining up with TRBD2. Unmatched junction bases numbered 14, after V lost 2 bases and J lost 9 bases. Germline V gene data show CDR1 as KGHDR and CDR2 as SFDVKD. CDR3 size: 17 residues. The CDR3 sequence is CATSDSLLQRGSAEQFF. The CDR3 bases are TGTGCCACCAGTGATTCCTTGCTTCAGCGGGGGAGCGCTGAGCAGTTCTTC.

The V call is TRBV7-9, the J call TRBJ1-2; D might be TRBD1 (6 bases). Germline CDR1 reads SEHNR; CDR2 reads FQNEAQ (reference sequence). The CDR3 runs to 12 residues. Trimming stripped 3 bases from V and 8 bases from J, with 10 bases between. The CDR3 is CASSLQGRGYTF. In DNA, the CDR3 is TGTGCCAGCAGCTTGCAGGGGCGAGGCTACACCTTC.